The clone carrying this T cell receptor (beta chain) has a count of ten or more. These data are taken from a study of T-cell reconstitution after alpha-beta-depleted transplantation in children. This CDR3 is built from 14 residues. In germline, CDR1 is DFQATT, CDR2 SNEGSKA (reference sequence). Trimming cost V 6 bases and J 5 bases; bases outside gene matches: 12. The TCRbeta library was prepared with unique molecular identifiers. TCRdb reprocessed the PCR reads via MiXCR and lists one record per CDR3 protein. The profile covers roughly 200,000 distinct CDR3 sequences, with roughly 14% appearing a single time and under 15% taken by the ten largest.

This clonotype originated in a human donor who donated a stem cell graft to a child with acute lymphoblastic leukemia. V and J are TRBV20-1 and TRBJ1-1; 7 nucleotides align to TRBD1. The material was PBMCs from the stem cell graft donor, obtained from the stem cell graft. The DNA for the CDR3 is TGCAGTGCACTCCGCCCGAACAGGGGTACTGAAGCTTTCTTT. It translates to CSALRPNRGTEAFF.